This T cell receptor beta chain was identified in a study of blood T cell repertoires in COVID-19. Study-wide context: T cells, B-cell-depleted T cells, or PBMCs provided the cDNA or gDNA that served as material.

The protocol was immunoSEQ multiplex PCR, while the TCRdb copy is restricted to in-frame clones and leaves out a portion. Among 100,000 or so clones listed, 90% to 95% were seen once. CDR3 length: 13 residues. Trimming took 0 bases from V and 10 from J, leaving 8 bases between them. From germline, CDR1 is SGHRS and CDR2 YFSETQ. The receptor comes from a man aged 50 to 60 with acute or convalescent COVID-19. The chain employs TRBV5-1 and TRBJ1-6; D perhaps matches TRBD1 (5 bases). Sequencing was done on a sample of peripheral blood. CDR3 region: CASSLEGVSPLHF. CDR3 DNA sequence: TGCGCCAGCAGCTTGGAAGGGGTCTCACCCCTCCACTTT.